This section outlines one T cell receptor beta chain sequence together with its context. The antigen remains unidentified. This CDR3 region has 13 residues. In germline, CDR1 is MNHEY, CDR2 SMNVEV (reference sequence). The trim removed 7 bases at V and 3 bases at J, leaving 1 base unmatched. This sample stems from a study of radiotherapy plus CTLA-4 blockade in lung cancer. About the research overall: There were objective responses in 15% to 20% of patients, and more than 30% had disease control.

Only in-frame clones appear in the TCRdb table, and some are missing; sequencing was by immunoSEQ multiplex PCR. The data contain approximately 33,000 clones, around 73% of them singletons. Study-level results: In blood, tumor-derived TCR clones expanded after radiotherapy plus ipilimumab.

This receptor was identified in a human donor with non-small cell lung cancer who had stable disease on radiotherapy plus ipilimumab. The V gene is TRBV27, the J gene TRBJ1-3; 9 nucleotides match TRBD1. The specimen comprised peripheral blood, sampled from a patient treated with radiotherapy plus ipilimumab. Here the CDR3 DNA reads TGTGCCAGCATGACAGGGGGTGGAAACACCATATATTTT. Its protein is CASMTGGGNTIYF.